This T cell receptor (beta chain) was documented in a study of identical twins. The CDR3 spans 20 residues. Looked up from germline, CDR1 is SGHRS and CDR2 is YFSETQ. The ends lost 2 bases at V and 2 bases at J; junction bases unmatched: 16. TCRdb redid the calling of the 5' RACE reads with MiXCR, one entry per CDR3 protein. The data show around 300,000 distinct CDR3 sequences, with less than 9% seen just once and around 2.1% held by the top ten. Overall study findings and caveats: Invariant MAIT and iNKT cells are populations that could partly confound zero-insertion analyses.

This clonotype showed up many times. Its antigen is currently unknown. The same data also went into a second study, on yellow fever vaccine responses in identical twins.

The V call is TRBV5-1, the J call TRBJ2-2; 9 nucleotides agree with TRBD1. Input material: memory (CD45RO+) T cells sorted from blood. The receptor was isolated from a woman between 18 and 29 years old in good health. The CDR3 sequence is CASSFPVPGTGRSNTGELFF. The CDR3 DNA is TGCGCCAGCAGCTTCCCCGTCCCCGGGACAGGGAGGAGCAACACCGGGGAGCTGTTTTTT.